The T cell receptor (beta chain) under discussion was sequenced for a study of beta chain features in type 1 diabetes. On the study more broadly: Examination covered under 120 million sorted cells spanning all samples. The study, taken as a whole, reports: Healthy donors had naive, central memory and Treg TCRB repertoires that appeared less similar than those seen among patients. Patients and controls would be equally affected if PCR favored shorter templates.

The CDR3 totals 12 residues. Trimming took 5 bases from V and 5 from J, leaving 9 bases between them. Germline CDR1 and CDR2: LNHNV and YYDKDF (reference sequence). In total, each donor contributed a single heparinised blood draw that averaged around 0.12 L. Of the isolated RNA, all was reverse transcribed, and so the sequenced material was expressed TCRB transcripts. Here immunoSEQ multiplex PCR was the method, and the copy in TCRdb shows in-frame clones only, minus some. This sample has under 950,000 clones, with about a sixth found just once. With respect to this clone: Its target is not known.

The sequenced sample consisted of naive CD4+ T cells from blood. The V call is TRBV15, the J call TRBJ2-5; D remains unclear. The sequence was collected from a woman younger than 35 in good health. In nucleotides, the CDR3 is TGTGCCACCAGCCTACGTGAGGAGACCCAGTACTTC. Its protein product is CATSLREETQYF.